Listed here are 15 T cell receptor beta chains from one sample, sequenced in a study of glioma-infiltrating T cells (dated by TCRdb to 2015 to 2016). The sequencing machine was an Illumina MiSeq. The iRepertoire nested amplicon-rescue multiplex PCR (arm-PCR) platform was used to amplify TCR alpha and beta CDR3 regions from RNA. TCRdb reprocessed the public reads (quality trimming at Q25 with fastp, clone calling with MiXCR) and kept in-frame beta chains. Entries are consolidated by CDR3 protein sequence, retaining the most common genes and DNA. Here the sample has more than 110,000 distinct CDR3 sequences; around 40% occur a single time. Of the sample, around 18% falls within the top ten clones. Sample: glioma tissue, nonneoplastic brain tissue, or PBMCs (not recorded which). The receptors derive from a human donor with low-grade glioma or glioblastoma, undergoing nonglioma brain surgery, or in good health (not recorded which).

This clonotype was picked up a small number of times. The chain carries TRBV27 and TRBJ2-3, with 9 bases identical to TRBD2. Trimming removed 4 bases from V and 5 bases from J; junction bases left unmatched: 7. The CDR3 runs to 15 residues. The germline V gene encodes CDR1 MNHEY and CDR2 SMNVEV (reference sequence). The CDR3: CASSSPGLAEDTQYF. As DNA, the CDR3 is TGTGCCAGCAGTTCCCCGGGACTAGCTGAAGATACGCAGTATTTT.

This clonotype was observed a few times. The chain joins TRBV6-1 to TRBJ1-5; D might be TRBD1 (6 bases). The CDR3 length is 15 residues. Between the trimmed V and J ends, which lost 5 bases and 4 bases, there was a span of 15 bases. In germline, CDR1 is MNHNS, CDR2 SASEGT. CDR3 sequence: CASSMDSSRNQPQHF. The CDR3 DNA reads as TGTGCCAGCAGTATGGACAGTTCCCGGAATCAGCCCCAGCATTTT.

The chain is built from TRBV29-1 and TRBJ2-7; D possibly matches TRBD1 or TRBD2 (5 bases each). V was shortened by 6 bases and J by 3 bases, with 18 bases between the two germline ends. The germline gives CDR1 SQVTM, CDR2 ANQGSEA. The CDR3 has 14 residues. CDR3 nucleotide sequence: TGCAGCGTGGGTAGCCGGGACGGAGGCTACGAGCAGTACTTC. Encoded protein: CSVGSRDGGYEQYF.

This clonotype turned up a few times. In DNA, the CDR3 is TGTGCCAGCAGTTACTCGCCGAGGAGGACTCAGCCCCAGCATTTT. Its translation: CASSYSPRRTQPQHF. The chain uses TRBV6-2 or TRBV6-3 and TRBJ1-5; D remains ambiguous. This CDR3 spans 15 amino acids. Germline loops: CDR1 MNHEY, CDR2 SVGEGT. The V end was cut by 0 bases, the J end by 6 bases, with 12 bases between.

This clonotype was detected only once. The chain couples TRBV20-1 to TRBJ1-2; TRBD1 might be the D (6 bases). CDR3 length equals 12 residues. Germline V gives CDR1 DFQATT, CDR2 SNEGSKA (reference sequence). Trimming left V 4 bases short and J 2 bases short, with 8 bases between. As DNA, the CDR3 is TGCAGTGCTAAAGGACAGAACTATGGCTACACCTTC. The encoded protein is CSAKGQNYGYTF.

This clonotype was seen many times. The rearrangement joins TRBV6-1 to TRBJ2-3, with a weak D call TRBD2 (6 bases). The germline V and J ends were trimmed by 6 bases and 6 bases, with 10 bases remaining between them. CDR1 and CDR2 from the germline V gene are MNHNS and SASEGT. The CDR3 runs 12 residues. This CDR3 reads CASRRRGDTQYF. As DNA, the CDR3 is TGTGCCAGCAGAAGGCGGGGCGATACGCAGTATTTT.

The J gene is TRBJ2-1, the V gene TRBV28, with 14 bases identical to TRBD2. Trimming cost V 6 bases and J 7 bases; bases outside gene matches: 11. The germline V gene encodes CDR1 MDHEN and CDR2 SYDVKM. The CDR3 is 17 amino acids. CDR3 loop: CASRDNPGLAGVNEQFF. The DNA of the CDR3 is TGTGCCAGCAGAGATAATCCGGGACTAGCGGGAGTAAATGAGCAGTTCTTC.

The rearrangement uses TRBV24-1 and TRBJ2-3; TRBD2 agrees at 12 bases. The CDR3 extends over 16 amino acids. In germline, CDR1 is KGHDR, CDR2 SFDVKD. After removal of 2 bases from V and 6 bases from J, the junction contained 5 bases not matched to a gene. CDR3 sequence: CATSDWTSGVGDTQYF. CDR3 DNA: TGTGCCACCAGTGATTGGACTAGCGGGGTTGGGGATACGCAGTATTTT.

The V gene is TRBV20-1, the J gene TRBJ2-1, with D perhaps matching TRBD1 (5 bases). Germline CDR1 and CDR2: DFQATT and SNEGSKA (reference sequence). V lost 6 bases and J lost 5, with 17 bases in between. The CDR3 totals 14 residues. CDR3 loop: CSALELTGHNEQFF. The CDR3 bases are TGCAGTGCCTTAGAACTTACAGGCCACAATGAGCAGTTCTTC.

This chain links TRBV4-1 with TRBJ2-7, with 7 bases that match TRBD1. The CDR3 has 15 residues. V was clipped by 6 bases and J by 3 bases; unmatched bases: 11. Germline V gene lookup returns CDR1 MGHRA and CDR2 YSYEKL. In DNA form, the CDR3 reads TGCGCCAGCAGGGGTACCGGGACAGCAAACTACGAGCAGTACTTC. Amino acids: CASRGTGTANYEQYF.

V usage is TRBV2 and J usage is TRBJ1-6, with D perhaps matching TRBD1 (5 bases). Germline loops: CDR1 SNHLY, CDR2 FYNNEI. The CDR3 has 18 residues. V lost 2 bases and J 0 bases, leaving 14 bases between the germline ends. CDR3 in amino acids: CASSERGIGSSYNSPLHF. The CDR3, as DNA: TGTGCCAGCAGTGAACGGGGGATCGGGAGCTCCTATAATTCACCCCTCCACTTT. Full variable domain (rest looked up from reference TRBV2 and TRBJ1-6): EPEVTQTPSHQVTQMGQEVILRCVPISNHLYFYWYRQILGQKVEFLVSFYNNEISEKSEIFDDQFSVERPDGSNFTLKIRSTKLEDSAMYFCASSERGIGSSYNSPLHFGNGTRLTVT.

The sample holds a few counts of this clonotype. The chain is built from TRBV20-1 and TRBJ1-5, with TRBD1 matching over 7 bases. The V gene end was trimmed by 5 bases and the J gene end by 3 bases; junction bases not matched to a gene: 4. The CDR3 totals 13 residues. Looked up from germline, CDR1 is DFQATT and CDR2 is SNEGSKA (reference sequence). CDR3 loop: CSAQGGVNQPQHF. CDR3 DNA: TGCAGTGCTCAGGGGGGAGTCAATCAGCCCCAGCATTTT.

The table lists this clonotype with a few counts. V gene TRBV20-1 combines with J gene TRBJ1-1; D not certain. Between the trimmed V and J ends, which lost 2 bases and 0 bases, there was a span of 10 bases. In germline, CDR1 is DFQATT, CDR2 SNEGSKA (reference sequence). The CDR3 spans 14 residues. DNA of the CDR3: TGCAGTGCTAGAAGGGCCACTATGAACACTGAAGCTTTCTTT. Translated, it gives CSARRATMNTEAFF.

The chain couples TRBV7-9 to TRBJ1-2; 7 bases align to TRBD1. The CDR3 loop spans 13 amino acids. CDR1 SEHNR and CDR2 FQNEAQ come from the germline V gene (reference sequence). V dropped 1 base and J dropped 4; count of bases not matched to a gene: 0. CDR3 sequence: CASSLGTGYGYTF. CDR3 bases: TGTGCCAGCAGCTTAGGGACAGGCTATGGCTACACCTTC. The full variable domain, with the rest looked up from reference TRBV7-9 and TRBJ1-2, is DTGVSQNPRHKITKRGQNVTFRCDPISEHNRLYWYRQTLGQGPEFLTYFQNEAQLEKSRLLSDRFSAERPKGSFSTLEIQRTEQGDSAMYLCASSLGTGYGYTFGSGTRLTVV.

The J gene is TRBJ1-1, the V gene TRBV27; D may be TRBD1 (6 bases). Germline-derived CDR1 and CDR2 are MNHEY and SMNVEV (reference sequence). The ends were cut back, 4 bases at V and 6 bases at J, with 24 bases in the middle. The CDR3 extends over 17 amino acids. The CDR3 DNA reads as TGTGCCAGCAGTTCCGGGACACGGGTTATAGGGATCGCTGAAGCTTTCTTT. It encodes CASSSGTRVIGIAEAFF.